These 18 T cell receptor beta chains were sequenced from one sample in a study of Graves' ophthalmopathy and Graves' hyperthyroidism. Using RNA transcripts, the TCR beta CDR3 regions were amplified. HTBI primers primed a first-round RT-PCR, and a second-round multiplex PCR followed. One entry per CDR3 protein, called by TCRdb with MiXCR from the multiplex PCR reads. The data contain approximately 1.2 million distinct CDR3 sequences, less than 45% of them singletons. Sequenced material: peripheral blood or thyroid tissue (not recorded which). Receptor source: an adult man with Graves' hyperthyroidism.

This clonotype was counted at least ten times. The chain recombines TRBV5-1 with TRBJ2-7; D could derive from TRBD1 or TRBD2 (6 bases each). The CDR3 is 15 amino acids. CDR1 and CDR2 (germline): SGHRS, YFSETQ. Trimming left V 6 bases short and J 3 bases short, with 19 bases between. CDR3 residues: CASNGGLPPHYEQYF. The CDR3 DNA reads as TGCGCCAGCAATGGGGGGCTCCCACCCCACTACGAGCAGTACTTC.

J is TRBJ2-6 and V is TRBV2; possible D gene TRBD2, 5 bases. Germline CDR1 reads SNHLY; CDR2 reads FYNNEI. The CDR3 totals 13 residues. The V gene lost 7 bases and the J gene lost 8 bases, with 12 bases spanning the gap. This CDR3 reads CASNPPGTNVLTF. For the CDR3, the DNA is TGTGCCAGCAACCCACCCGGGACCAACGTCCTGACTTTC.

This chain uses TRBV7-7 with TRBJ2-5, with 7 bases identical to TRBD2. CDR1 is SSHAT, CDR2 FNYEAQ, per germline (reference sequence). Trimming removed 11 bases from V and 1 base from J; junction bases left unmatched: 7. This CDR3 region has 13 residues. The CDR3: CAPSGTTQETQYF. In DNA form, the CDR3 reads TGTGCCCCCTCAGGGACTACCCAAGAGACCCAGTACTTC.

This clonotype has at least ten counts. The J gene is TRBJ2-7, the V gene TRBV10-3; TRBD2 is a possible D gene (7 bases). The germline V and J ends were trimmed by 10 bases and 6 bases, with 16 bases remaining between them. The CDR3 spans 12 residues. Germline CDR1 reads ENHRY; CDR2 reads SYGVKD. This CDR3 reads CATTAGGPEQYF. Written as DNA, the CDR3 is TGTGCCACCACAGCCGGGGGGCCCGAGCAGTACTTC.

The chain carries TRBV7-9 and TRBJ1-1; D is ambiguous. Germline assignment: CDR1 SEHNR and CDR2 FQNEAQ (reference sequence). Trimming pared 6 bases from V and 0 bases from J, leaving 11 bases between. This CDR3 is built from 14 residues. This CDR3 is CASSFVGMNTEAFF. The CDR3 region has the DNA TGTGCCAGCAGTTTTGTGGGGATGAACACTGAAGCTTTCTTT.

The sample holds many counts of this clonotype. The DNA for the CDR3 is TGCAGTGCTAACCCGACGGACAGGGCCCTTTACTACGAGCAGTACTTC. Protein: CSANPTDRALYYEQYF. This sequence joins TRBV20-1 and TRBJ2-7; 8 bases are a match to TRBD1. The CDR3 has 16 residues. V gave up 4 bases and J gave up 3 bases; unmatched junction bases: 14. Germline V gives CDR1 DFQATT, CDR2 SNEGSKA (reference sequence).

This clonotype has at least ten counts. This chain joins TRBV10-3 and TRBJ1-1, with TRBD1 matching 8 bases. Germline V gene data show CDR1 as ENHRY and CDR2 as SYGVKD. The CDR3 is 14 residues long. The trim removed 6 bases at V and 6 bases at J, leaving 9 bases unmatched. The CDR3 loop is CAISPTQGVPEAFF. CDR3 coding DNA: TGTGCCATCAGCCCGACACAGGGGGTCCCTGAAGCTTTCTTT.

CDR3 protein: CSGTGVNEQFF. CDR3 DNA sequence: TGCAGCGGAACAGGGGTCAATGAGCAGTTCTTC. This chain joins TRBV29-1 and TRBJ2-1, with 7 nucleotides matching TRBD1. The germline V gene encodes CDR1 SQVTM and CDR2 ANQGSEA. The length of the CDR3 is 11 residues. With V trimmed by 7 bases and J by 6 bases, 3 bases remained unmatched.

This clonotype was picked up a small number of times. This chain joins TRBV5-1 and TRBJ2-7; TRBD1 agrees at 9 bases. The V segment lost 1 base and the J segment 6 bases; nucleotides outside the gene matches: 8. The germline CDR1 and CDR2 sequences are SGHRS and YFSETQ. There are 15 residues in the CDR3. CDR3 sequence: CASSLIGTGPFEQYF. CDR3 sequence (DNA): TGCGCCAGCAGCTTGATCGGGACAGGGCCCTTCGAGCAGTACTTC.

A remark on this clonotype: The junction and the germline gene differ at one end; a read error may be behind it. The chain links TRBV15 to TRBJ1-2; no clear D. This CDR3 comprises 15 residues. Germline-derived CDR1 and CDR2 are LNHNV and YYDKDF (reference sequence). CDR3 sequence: CATCSVRTGWYGYTF. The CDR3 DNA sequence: TGTGCCACCTGCAGCGTTCGGACCGGGTGGTATGGCTACACCTTC.

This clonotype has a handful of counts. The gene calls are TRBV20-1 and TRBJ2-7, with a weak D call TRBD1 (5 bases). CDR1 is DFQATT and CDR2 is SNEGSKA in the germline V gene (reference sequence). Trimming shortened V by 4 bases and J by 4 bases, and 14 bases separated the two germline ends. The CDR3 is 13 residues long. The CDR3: CSANPSRQYEQYF. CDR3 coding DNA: TGCAGTGCTAACCCCAGTCGACAGTACGAGCAGTACTTC.

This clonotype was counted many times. DNA for the CDR3: TGCAGTTCTGTCAGGGGGGCGGCAGATACGCAGTATTTT. Its protein product is CSSVRGAADTQYF. The chain links TRBV29-1 to TRBJ2-3; tentatively, D is TRBD1 (7 bases). The germline V gene encodes CDR1 SQVTM and CDR2 ANQGSEA. The CDR3 runs to 13 residues.

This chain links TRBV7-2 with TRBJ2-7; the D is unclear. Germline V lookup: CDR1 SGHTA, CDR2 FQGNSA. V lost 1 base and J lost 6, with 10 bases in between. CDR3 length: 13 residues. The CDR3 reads CASSLVFASEQYF. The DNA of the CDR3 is TGTGCCAGCAGCTTAGTGTTCGCCAGCGAGCAGTACTTC.

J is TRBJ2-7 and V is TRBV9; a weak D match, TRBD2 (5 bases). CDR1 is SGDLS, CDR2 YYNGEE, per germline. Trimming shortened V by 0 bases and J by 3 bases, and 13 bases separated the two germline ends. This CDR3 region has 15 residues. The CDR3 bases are TGTGCCAGCAGCGTAGCTCCTAGCCACAACTACGAGCAGTACTTC. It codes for CASSVAPSHNYEQYF. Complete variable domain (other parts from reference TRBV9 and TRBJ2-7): DSGVTQTPKHLITATGQRVTLRCSPRSGDLSVYWYQQSLDQGLQFLIQYYNGEERAKGNILERFSAQQFPDLHSELNLSSLELGDSALYFCASSVAPSHNYEQYFGPGTRLTVT.

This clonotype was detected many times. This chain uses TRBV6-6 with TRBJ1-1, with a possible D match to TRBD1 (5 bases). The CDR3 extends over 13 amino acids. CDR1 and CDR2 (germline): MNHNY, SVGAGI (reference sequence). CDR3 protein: CATRDWMNTEAFF. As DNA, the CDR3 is TGTGCGACGAGGGACTGGATGAACACTGAAGCTTTCTTT.

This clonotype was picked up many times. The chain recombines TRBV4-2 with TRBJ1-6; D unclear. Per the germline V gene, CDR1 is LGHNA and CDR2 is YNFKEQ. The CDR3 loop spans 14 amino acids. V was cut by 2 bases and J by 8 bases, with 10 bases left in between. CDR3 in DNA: TGTGCCAGCAGCCAAAAACGTAGTGATTCACCCCTCCACTTT. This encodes CASSQKRSDSPLHF.

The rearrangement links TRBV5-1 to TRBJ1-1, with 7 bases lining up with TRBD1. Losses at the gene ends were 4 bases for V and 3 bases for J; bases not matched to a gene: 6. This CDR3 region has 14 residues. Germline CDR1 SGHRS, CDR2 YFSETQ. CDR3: CASSSKTGDTEAFF. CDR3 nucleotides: TGCGCCAGCAGCAGCAAAACAGGGGACACTGAAGCTTTCTTT.

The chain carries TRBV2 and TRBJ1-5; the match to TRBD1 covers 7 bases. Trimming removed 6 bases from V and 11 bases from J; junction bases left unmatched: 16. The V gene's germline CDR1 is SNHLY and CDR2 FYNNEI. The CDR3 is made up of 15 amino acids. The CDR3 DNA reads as TGTGCCAGCAGGACCCCGACAGGGTTGCAAGAGACCCAGCATTTT. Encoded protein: CASRTPTGLQETQHF. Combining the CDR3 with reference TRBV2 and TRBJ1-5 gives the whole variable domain EPEVTQTPSHQVTQMGQEVILRCVPISNHLYFYWYRQILGQKVEFLVSFYNNEISEKSEIFDDQFSVERPDGSNFTLKIRSTKLEDSAMYFCASRTPTGLQETQHFGDGTRLSIL.